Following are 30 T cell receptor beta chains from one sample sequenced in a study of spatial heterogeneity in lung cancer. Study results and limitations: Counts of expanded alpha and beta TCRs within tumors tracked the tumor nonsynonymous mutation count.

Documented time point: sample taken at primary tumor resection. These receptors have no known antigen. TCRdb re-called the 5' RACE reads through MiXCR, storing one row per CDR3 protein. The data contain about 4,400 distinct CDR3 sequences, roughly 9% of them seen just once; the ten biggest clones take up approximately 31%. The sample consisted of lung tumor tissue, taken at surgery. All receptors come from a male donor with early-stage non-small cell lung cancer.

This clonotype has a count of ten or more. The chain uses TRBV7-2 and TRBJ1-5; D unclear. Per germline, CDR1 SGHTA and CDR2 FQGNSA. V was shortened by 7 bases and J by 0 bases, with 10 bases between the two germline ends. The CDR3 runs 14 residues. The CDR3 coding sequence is TGTGCCAGCACCCCGCCTGGTAGCAATCAGCCCCAGCATTTT. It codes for CASTPPGSNQPQHF.

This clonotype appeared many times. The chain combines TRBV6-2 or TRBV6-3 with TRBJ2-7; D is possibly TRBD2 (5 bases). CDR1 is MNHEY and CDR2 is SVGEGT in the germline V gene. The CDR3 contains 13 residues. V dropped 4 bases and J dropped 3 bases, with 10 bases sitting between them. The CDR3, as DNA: TGTGCCAGCAGTTTGGAGGATGGCTACGAGCAGTACTTC. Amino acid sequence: CASSLEDGYEQYF.

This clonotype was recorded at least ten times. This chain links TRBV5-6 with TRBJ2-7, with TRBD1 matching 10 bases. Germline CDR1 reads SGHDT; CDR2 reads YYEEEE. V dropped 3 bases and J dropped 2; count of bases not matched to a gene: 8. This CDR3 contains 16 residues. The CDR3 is CASSSVRDRGTYEQYF. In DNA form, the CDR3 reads TGTGCCAGCAGCTCGGTCCGGGACAGGGGAACCTACGAGCAGTACTTC.

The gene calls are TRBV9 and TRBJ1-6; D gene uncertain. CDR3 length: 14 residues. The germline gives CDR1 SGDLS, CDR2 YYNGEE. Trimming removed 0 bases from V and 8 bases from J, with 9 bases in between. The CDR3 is CASSVVPGDSPLHF. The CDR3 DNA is TGTGCCAGCAGCGTAGTTCCAGGAGATTCACCCCTCCACTTT.

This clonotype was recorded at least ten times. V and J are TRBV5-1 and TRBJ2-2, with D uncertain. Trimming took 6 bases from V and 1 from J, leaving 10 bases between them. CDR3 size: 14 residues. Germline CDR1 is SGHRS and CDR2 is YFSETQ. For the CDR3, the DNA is TGCGCCAGCACCTCAGAAGGGAACACCGGGGAGCTGTTTTTT. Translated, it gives CASTSEGNTGELFF.

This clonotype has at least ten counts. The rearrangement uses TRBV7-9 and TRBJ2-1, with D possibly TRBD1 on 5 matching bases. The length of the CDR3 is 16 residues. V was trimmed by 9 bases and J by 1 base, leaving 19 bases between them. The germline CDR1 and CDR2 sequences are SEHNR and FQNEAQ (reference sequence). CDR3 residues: CASLQGVVRSYNEQFF. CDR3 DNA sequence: TGTGCCAGTCTACAAGGGGTGGTGAGGTCCTACAATGAGCAGTTCTTC. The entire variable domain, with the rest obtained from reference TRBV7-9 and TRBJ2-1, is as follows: DTGVSQNPRHKITKRGQNVTFRCDPISEHNRLYWYRQTLGQGPEFLTYFQNEAQLEKSRLLSDRFSAERPKGSFSTLEIQRTEQGDSAMYLCASLQGVVRSYNEQFFGPGTRLTVL.

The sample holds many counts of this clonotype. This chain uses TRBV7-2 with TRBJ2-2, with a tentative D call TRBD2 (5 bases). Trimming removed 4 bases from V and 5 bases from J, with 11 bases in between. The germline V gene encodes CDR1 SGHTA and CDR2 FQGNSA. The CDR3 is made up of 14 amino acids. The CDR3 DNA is TGTGCCAGCAGCTCCCAGAGGGAAACCGGGGAGCTGTTTTTT. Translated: CASSSQRETGELFF.

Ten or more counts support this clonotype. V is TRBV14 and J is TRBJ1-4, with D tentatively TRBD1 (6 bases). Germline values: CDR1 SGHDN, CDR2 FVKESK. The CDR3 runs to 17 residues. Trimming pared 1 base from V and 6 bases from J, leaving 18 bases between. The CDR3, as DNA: TGTGCCAGCAGCCAAGTTTTTCAAGGACAGCGACATGAAAAACTGTTTTTT. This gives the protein CASSQVFQGQRHEKLFF. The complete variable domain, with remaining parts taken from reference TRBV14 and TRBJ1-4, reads EAGVTQFPSHSVIEKGQTVTLRCDPISGHDNLYWYRRVMGKEIKFLLHFVKESKQDESGMPNNRFLAERTGGTYSTLKVQPAELEDSGVYFCASSQVFQGQRHEKLFFGSGTQLSVL.

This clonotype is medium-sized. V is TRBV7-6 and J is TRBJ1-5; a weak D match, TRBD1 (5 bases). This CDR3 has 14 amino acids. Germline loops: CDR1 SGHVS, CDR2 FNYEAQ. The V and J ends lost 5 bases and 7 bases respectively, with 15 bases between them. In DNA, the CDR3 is TGTGCCAGCAGCCCGGACACATTGGGACAGCCCCAGCATTTT. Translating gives CASSPDTLGQPQHF.

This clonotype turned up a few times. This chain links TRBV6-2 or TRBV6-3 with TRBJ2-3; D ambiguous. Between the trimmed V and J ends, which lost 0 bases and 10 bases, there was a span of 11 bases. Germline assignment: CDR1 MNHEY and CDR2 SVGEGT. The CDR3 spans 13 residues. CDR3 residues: CASSYSRESAQYF. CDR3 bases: TGTGCCAGCAGTTACTCGAGAGAAAGTGCGCAGTATTTT.

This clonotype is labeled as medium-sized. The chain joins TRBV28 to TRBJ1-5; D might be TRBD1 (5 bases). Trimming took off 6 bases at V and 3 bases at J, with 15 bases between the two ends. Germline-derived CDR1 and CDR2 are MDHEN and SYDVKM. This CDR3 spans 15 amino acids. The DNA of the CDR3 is TGTGCCAGCAGCCGTGACAGCCGATTCAATCAGCCCCAGCATTTT. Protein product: CASSRDSRFNQPQHF.

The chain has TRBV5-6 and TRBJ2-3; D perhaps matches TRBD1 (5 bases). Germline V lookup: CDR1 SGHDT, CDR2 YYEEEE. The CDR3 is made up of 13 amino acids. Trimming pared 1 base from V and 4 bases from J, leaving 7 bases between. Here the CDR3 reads CASSLPGPDTQYF. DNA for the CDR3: TGTGCCAGCAGCTTGCCAGGGCCAGATACGCAGTATTTT. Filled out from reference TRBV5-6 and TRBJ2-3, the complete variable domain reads DAGVTQSPTHLIKTRGQQVTLRCSPKSGHDTVSWYQQALGQGPQFIFQYYEEEERQRGNFPDRFSGHQFPNYSSELNVNALLLGDSALYLCASSLPGPDTQYFGPGTRLTVL.

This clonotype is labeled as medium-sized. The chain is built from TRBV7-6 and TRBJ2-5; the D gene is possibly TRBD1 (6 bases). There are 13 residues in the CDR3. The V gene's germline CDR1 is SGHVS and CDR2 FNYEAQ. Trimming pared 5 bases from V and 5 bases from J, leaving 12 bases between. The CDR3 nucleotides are TGTGCCAGCAGCCGCTCAGGGGTTGAGACCCAGTACTTC. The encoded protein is CASSRSGVETQYF.

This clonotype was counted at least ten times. CDR3 bases: TGTGCCAGCAGCGTAGCCGGAGGTTATGAAGCTTTCTTT. Residues: CASSVAGGYEAFF. This chain links TRBV9 with TRBJ1-1; no definite D call. Germline-derived CDR1 and CDR2 are SGDLS and YYNGEE. V dropped 0 bases and J dropped 7 bases, with 10 bases sitting between them. The CDR3 covers 13 residues. Based on the CDR3 plus reference TRBV9 and TRBJ1-1, the full variable domain is DSGVTQTPKHLITATGQRVTLRCSPRSGDLSVYWYQQSLDQGLQFLIQYYNGEERAKGNILERFSAQQFPDLHSELNLSSLELGDSALYFCASSVAGGYEAFFGQGTRLTVV.

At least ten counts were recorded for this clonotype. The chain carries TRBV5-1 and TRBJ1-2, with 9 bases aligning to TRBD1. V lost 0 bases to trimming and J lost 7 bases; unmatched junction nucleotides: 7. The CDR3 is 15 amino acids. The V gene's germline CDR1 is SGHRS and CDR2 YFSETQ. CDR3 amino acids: CASSLVAGQGRGYTF. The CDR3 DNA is TGCGCCAGCAGCTTGGTGGCGGGACAGGGACGTGGCTACACCTTC. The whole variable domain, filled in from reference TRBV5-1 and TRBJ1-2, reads KAGVTQTPRYLIKTRGQQVTLSCSPISGHRSVSWYQQTPGQGLQFLFEYFSETQRNKGNFPGRFSGRQFSNSRSEMNVSTLELGDSALYLCASSLVAGQGRGYTFGSGTRLTVV.

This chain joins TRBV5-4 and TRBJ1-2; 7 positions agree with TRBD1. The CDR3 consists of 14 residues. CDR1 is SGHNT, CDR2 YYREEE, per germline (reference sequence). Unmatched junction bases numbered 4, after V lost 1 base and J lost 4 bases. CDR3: CASSLLTGVYGYTF. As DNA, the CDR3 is TGTGCCAGCAGCTTGCTAACAGGGGTCTATGGCTACACCTTC.

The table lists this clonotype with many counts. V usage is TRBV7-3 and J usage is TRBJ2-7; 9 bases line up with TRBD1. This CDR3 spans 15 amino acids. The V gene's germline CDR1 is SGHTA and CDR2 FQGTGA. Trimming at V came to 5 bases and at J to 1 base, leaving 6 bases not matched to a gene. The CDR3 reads CASSHGQGNSYEQYF. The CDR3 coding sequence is TGTGCCAGCAGCCACGGACAGGGGAATTCCTACGAGCAGTACTTC.

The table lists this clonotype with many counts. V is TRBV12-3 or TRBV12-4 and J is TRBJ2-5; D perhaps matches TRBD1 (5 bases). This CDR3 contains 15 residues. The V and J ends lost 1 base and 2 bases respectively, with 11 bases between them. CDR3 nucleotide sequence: TGTGCCAGCAGTTTAGTATTAGGGGCACAAGAGACCCAGTACTTC. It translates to CASSLVLGAQETQYF.

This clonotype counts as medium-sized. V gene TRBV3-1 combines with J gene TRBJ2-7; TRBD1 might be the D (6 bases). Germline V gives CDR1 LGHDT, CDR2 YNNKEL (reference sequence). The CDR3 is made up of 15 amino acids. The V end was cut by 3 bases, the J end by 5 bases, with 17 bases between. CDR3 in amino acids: CASSHDRTGFDEQYF. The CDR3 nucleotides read TGTGCCAGCAGCCACGACCGCACAGGGTTCGACGAGCAGTACTTC.

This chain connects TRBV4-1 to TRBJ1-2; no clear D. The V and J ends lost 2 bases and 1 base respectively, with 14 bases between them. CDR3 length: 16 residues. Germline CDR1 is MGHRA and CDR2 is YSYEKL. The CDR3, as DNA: TGCGCCAGCAGCCAACCACCCCCTCATATTAACTATGGCTACACCTTC. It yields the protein CASSQPPPHINYGYTF.

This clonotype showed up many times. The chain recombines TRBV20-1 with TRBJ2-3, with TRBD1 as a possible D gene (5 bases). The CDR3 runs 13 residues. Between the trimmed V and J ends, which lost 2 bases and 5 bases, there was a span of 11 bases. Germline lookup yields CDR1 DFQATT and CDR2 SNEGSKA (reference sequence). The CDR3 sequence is CSARRRAGDTQYF. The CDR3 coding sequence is TGCAGTGCTAGACGCAGGGCCGGAGATACGCAGTATTTT.

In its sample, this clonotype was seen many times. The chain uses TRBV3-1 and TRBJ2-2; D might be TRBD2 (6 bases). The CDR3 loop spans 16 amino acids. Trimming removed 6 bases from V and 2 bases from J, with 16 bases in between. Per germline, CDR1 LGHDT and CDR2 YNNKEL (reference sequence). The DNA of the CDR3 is TGTGCCAGCAGGCAACCGGGACTTATAAACACCGGGGAGCTGTTTTTT. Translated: CASRQPGLINTGELFF.

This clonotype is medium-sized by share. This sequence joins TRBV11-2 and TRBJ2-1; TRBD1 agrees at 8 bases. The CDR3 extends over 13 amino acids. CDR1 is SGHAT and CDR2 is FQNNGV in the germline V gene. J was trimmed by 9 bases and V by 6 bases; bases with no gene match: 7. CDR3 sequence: CASSNQGAGEQFF. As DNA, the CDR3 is TGTGCCAGCAGTAATCAGGGGGCGGGTGAGCAGTTCTTC.

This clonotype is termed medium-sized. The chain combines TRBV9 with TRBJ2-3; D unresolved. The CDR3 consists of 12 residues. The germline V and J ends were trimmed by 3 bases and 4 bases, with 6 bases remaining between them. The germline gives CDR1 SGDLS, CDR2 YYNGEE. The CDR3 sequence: CASSAFADTQYF. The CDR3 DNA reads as TGTGCCAGCAGCGCGTTTGCAGATACGCAGTATTTT.

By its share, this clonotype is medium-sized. This CDR3 is CASSRGSLNTEAFF. DNA of the CDR3: TGTGCCAGCAGCAGAGGCAGCTTGAACACTGAAGCTTTCTTT. J is TRBJ1-1 and V is TRBV4-2; D ambiguous. The CDR3 is 14 residues long. The V end was cut by 5 bases, the J end by 0 bases, with 10 bases between. The V gene's germline CDR1 is LGHNA and CDR2 YNFKEQ.

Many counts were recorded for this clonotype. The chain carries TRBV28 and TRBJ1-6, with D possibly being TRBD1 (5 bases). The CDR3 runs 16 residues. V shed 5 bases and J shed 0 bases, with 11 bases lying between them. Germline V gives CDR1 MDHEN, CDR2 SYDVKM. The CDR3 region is CASSVEGSSYNSPLHF. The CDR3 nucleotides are TGTGCCAGCAGTGTGGAGGGGAGCTCCTATAATTCACCCCTCCACTTT. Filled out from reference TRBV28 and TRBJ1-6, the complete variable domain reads DVKVTQSSRYLVKRTGEKVFLECVQDMDHENMFWYRQDPGLGLRLIYFSYDVKMKEKGDIPEGYSVSREKKERFSLILESASTNQTSMYLCASSVEGSSYNSPLHFGNGTRLTVT.

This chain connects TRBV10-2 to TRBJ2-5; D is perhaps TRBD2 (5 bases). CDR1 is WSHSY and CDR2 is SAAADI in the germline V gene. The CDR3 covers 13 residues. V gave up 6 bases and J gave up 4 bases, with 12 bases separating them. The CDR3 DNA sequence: TGCGCCAGCAGGATCCATGGAGGAGAGACCCAGTACTTC. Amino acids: CASRIHGGETQYF.

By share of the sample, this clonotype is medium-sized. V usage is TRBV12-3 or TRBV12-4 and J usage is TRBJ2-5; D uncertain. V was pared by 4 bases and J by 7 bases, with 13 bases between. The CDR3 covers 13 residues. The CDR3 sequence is CASSSDARGTQYF. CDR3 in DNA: TGTGCCAGCAGTTCGGACGCTCGTGGGACCCAGTACTTC.

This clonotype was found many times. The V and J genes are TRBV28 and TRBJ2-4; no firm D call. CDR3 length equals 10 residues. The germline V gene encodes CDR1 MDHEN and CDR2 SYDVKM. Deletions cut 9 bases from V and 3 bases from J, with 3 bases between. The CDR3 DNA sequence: TGTGCCAGTAGCAAAAACATTCAGTACTTC. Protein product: CASSKNIQYF.

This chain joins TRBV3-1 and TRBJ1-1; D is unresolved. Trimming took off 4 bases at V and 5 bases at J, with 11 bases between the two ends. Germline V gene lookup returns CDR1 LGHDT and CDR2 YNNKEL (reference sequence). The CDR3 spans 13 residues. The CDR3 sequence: CASSPSLRTEAFF. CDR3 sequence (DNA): TGTGCCAGCAGCCCTTCTTTGAGAACTGAAGCTTTCTTT.